This T cell receptor (beta chain) was sequenced during a study of vaccination and CD4 T cells after COVID-19. Study as a whole: Ranging from 14 to 241, the interval between dose two and post-vaccine sampling had a median of 72 days. General study findings and limits: Median about 88% of reactive clones detected in convalescent patients emerged only post-vaccination. SARS-CoV-2-reactive clonotypes showed a nonsignificant median rise from roughly 21 to 40.

V lost 5 bases and J lost 4; bases outside the gene matches: 4. The CDR3 runs 14 residues. CDR1 and CDR2 (germline): SEHNR, FQNEAQ (reference sequence). TCRdb redid the calling of the PCR reads with MiXCR, one entry per CDR3 protein. The table records about 18,000 distinct CDR3 sequences, around two thirds of them present only once. As regards this clonotype: What it binds is unknown.

The chain has TRBV7-9 and TRBJ2-7; 11 bases line up with TRBD1. This sequence originates from a human donor who had recovered from COVID-19. The source material was CD4+ T cells from blood, sampled after SARS-CoV-2 vaccination. This chain's CDR3 is CASSRGDRGYEQYF. The CDR3 DNA reads as TGTGCCAGCAGCCGCGGGGACAGGGGGTACGAGCAGTACTTC. Using reference TRBV7-9 and TRBJ2-7 for the parts outside the CDR3, the full variable domain is DTGVSQNPRHKITKRGQNVTFRCDPISEHNRLYWYRQTLGQGPEFLTYFQNEAQLEKSRLLSDRFSAERPKGSFSTLEIQRTEQGDSAMYLCASSRGDRGYEQYFGPGTRLTVT.